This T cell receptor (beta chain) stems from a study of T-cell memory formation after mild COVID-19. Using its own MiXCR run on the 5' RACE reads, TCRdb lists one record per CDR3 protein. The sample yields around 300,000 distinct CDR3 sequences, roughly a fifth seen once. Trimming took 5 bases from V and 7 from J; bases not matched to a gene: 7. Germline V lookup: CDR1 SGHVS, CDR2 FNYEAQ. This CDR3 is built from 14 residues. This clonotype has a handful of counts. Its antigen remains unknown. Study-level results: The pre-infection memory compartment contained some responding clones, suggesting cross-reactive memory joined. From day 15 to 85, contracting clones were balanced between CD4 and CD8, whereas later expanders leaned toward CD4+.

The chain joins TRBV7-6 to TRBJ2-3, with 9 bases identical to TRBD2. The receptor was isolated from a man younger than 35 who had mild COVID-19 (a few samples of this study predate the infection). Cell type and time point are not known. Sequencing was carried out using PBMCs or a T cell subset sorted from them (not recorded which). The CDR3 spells CASSMGLASYTQYF. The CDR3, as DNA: TGTGCCAGCAGCATGGGACTAGCTTCATATACGCAGTATTTT.